Listed below are T cell receptor beta chains from one sample, sequenced in a study of blood T cell repertoires in COVID-19. Method: immunoSEQ multiplex PCR; TCRdb's copy keeps in-frame clones and lacks some. This sample yields fewer than 200,000 clones, of which roughly four fifths are seen a single time; approximately 7.7% belongs to the top ten. Sequenced: peripheral blood. The receptor set was obtained from a man aged 35 to 55 who had recovered from COVID-19. Both conserved end residues are part of each CDR3. A D gene is named only where the DNA matches it firmly. Where a row states a size, it is once, few, many or the class of an expanded clone; other rows omit it.

D gene | clone size | J gene | V gene | CDR3 protein | CDR3 DNA
- | - | TRBJ2-4 | TRBV7-2 | CASSSPSAGVAKNIQYF | TGTGCCAGCAGCTCCCCTAGTGCCGGAGTAGCCAAAAACATTCAGTACTTC
- | - | TRBJ1-4 | TRBV7-9 | CASSANRVTNEKLFF | TGTGCCAGCAGCGCCAACAGGGTTACTAATGAAAAACTGTTTTTT
- | - | TRBJ1-4 | TRBV15 | CATSRDSTPEKLFF | TGTGCCACCAGCAGAGATAGCACACCCGAAAAACTGTTTTTT
TRBD1 | - | TRBJ2-3 | TRBV6-5 | CASSYGGSGGADTQYF | TGTGCCAGCAGTTACGGCGGTTCAGGGGGCGCAGATACGCAGTATTTT
TRBD1 | - | TRBJ2-1 | TRBV5-8 | CASSLEGQSYNEQFF | TGTGCCAGCAGCTTGGAGGGACAGTCCTACAATGAGCAGTTCTTC
- | - | TRBJ1-2 | TRBV6-5 | CASSYNQLADGYTF | TGTGCCAGCAGTTACAACCAATTAGCTGATGGCTACACCTTC
- | - | TRBJ2-5 | TRBV7-2 | CASSSRGGTQYF | TGTGCCAGCAGCTCCAGAGGTGGGACCCAGTACTTC
TRBD1 | - | TRBJ2-5 | TRBV11-3 | CASSLAGQESETQYF | TGTGCCAGCAGCTTAGCAGGACAGGAGTCGGAGACCCAGTACTTC
- | - | TRBJ2-1 | TRBV6-6 | CASGRDPSYNEQFF | TGTGCCAGCGGCAGGGATCCCTCCTACAATGAGCAGTTCTTC
- | - | TRBJ1-1 | TRBV6-2/TRBV6-3 | CASSFIRGTEAFF | TGTGCCAGCAGCTTTATCAGGGGAACTGAAGCTTTCTTT
- | few | TRBJ1-6 | TRBV19 | CASSIGQGSNSPLHF | TGTGCCAGTAGTATCGGGCAGGGGTCAAATTCACCCCTCCACTTT
TRBD2 | - | TRBJ2-1 | TRBV4-3 | CASSQDTLLAGIYNEQFF | TGCGCCAGCAGCCAAGATACCCTACTAGCGGGAATATACAATGAGCAGTTCTTC
TRBD2 | - | TRBJ2-2 | TRBV9 | CASSSPLAGVGGGELFF | TGTGCCAGCAGCTCTCCTCTAGCGGGAGTTGGCGGCGGGGAGCTGTTTTTT
- | - | TRBJ1-2 | TRBV15 | CATSSDYDRRVGYTF | TGTGCCACCAGCAGTGACTATGACAGGCGGGTTGGCTACACCTTC
- | - | TRBJ2-1 | TRBV11-2 | CASSPRQSSSYNEQFF | TGTGCCAGCAGCCCACGACAGAGTAGCTCCTACAATGAGCAGTTCTTC
- | - | TRBJ1-5 | TRBV12-3/TRBV12-4 | CASSWRINQPQHF | TGTGCCAGCAGTTGGAGGATCAATCAGCCCCAGCATTTT
TRBD1 | - | TRBJ2-5 | TRBV7-8 | CASSRGTGQETQYF | TGTGCCAGCAGCCGAGGGACAGGGCAAGAGACCCAGTACTTC
- | - | TRBJ2-3 | TRBV9 | CATSAGAHLTDTQYF | TGTGCCACCTCGGCAGGGGCCCACCTAACAGATACGCAGTATTTT
TRBD1 | - | TRBJ2-7 | TRBV7-2 | CADLLGQGRCEQYF | TGTGCCGATCTCTTGGGACAGGGGAGATGCGAGCAGTACTTC
- | - | TRBJ2-3 | TRBV9 | CASSVGGGSTDTQYF | TGTGCCAGCAGCGTAGGTGGCGGGAGCACAGATACGCAGTATTTT
- | few | TRBJ1-5 | TRBV6-5 | CASSLTGPPGPQHF | TGTGCCAGCAGTTTGACAGGCCCACCGGGGCCCCAGCATTTT
- | - | TRBJ2-2 | TRBV9 | CASSLSTGAGELFF | TGTGCCAGCAGTCTTTCGACGGGAGCCGGGGAGCTGTTTTTT
- | - | TRBJ2-7 | TRBV11-2 | CASSLRDSYEQYF | TGTGCCAGCAGCTTGAGAGACTCCTACGAGCAGTACTTC
TRBD1 | - | TRBJ1-2 | TRBV5-3 | CARDLQGAGDGYTF | TGTGCCAGAGACCTACAGGGGGCTGGGGATGGCTACACCTTC
- | - | TRBJ1-1 | TRBV21-1 | CASSPLVGQGFEVRNTEAFF | TGTGCCAGCAGCCCGCTTGTGGGACAGGGTTTCGAGGTACGGAACACTGAAGCTTTCTTT
- | - | TRBJ1-3 | TRBV7-8 | CASSLPDSSGNTIYF | TGTGCCAGCAGCTTACCGGACAGTAGCGGAAACACCATATATTTT
TRBD2 | - | TRBJ2-2 | TRBV18 | CASSPRLAGENTGELFF | TGTGCCAGCTCACCACGACTAGCGGGAGAGAATACCGGGGAGCTGTTTTTT
TRBD1 | - | TRBJ1-1 | TRBV27 | CASSEGAATEAFF | TGTGCCAGCAGTGAGGGGGCGGCCACTGAAGCTTTCTTT
- | - | TRBJ1-5 | TRBV6-5 | CASGQYSNQPQHF | TGTGCCAGCGGACAGTATAGCAATCAGCCCCAGCATTTT
TRBD1 | - | TRBJ1-4 | TRBV19 | CASSRTGTGGEKLFF | TGTGCCAGTAGTAGGACCGGGACAGGGGGCGAAAAACTGTTTTTT
- | - | TRBJ1-5 | TRBV2 | CASRANEGQPQHF | TGTGCCAGCAGGGCGAACGAGGGTCAGCCCCAGCATTTT
TRBD2 | - | TRBJ2-3 | TRBV4-2 | CASSQPAGGRSSTDTQYF | TGTGCCAGCAGCCAACCAGCGGGGGGGCGATCTAGCACAGATACGCAGTATTTT
TRBD2 | few | TRBJ2-7 | TRBV5-6 | CASSSLAGGREQYF | TGTGCCAGCAGCTCTCTAGCGGGGGGGCGCGAGCAGTACTTC
TRBD2 | once | TRBJ2-3 | TRBV6-6 | CASTTLAGVGTDTQYF | TGTGCCAGCACCACACTAGCGGGAGTGGGCACAGATACGCAGTATTTT
- | - | TRBJ2-7 | TRBV21-1 | CASRTGAKAYEQYF | TGTGCCAGCAGAACAGGAGCCAAAGCCTACGAGCAGTACTTC
- | - | TRBJ2-2 | TRBV11-2 | CASSRERVTGELFF | TGTGCCAGCAGCAGGGAGCGGGTTACCGGGGAGCTGTTTTTT
- | - | TRBJ2-5 | TRBV25-1 | CASSRTRVQETQYF | TGTGCCAGCAGCCGGACTCGAGTTCAAGAGACCCAGTACTTC
TRBD1 | - | TRBJ2-2 | TRBV18 | CASSMGQGSGELFF | TGTGCCAGCTCAATGGGACAGGGCTCCGGGGAGCTGTTTTTT
- | - | TRBJ2-3 | TRBV3-1/TRBV3-2 | CASSQQSTDTQYF | TGTGCCAGCAGCCAACAGTCCACAGATACGCAGTATTTT
TRBD2 | - | TRBJ2-5 | TRBV2 | CASTRRGGRHTRQETQYF | TGTGCCAGCACTCGTAGGGGCGGGAGACATACTAGACAAGAGACCCAGTACTTC
TRBD1 | - | TRBJ2-1 | TRBV7-3 | CASSRQGGEQFF | TGTGCCAGCAGCCGACAGGGCGGTGAGCAGTTCTTC
- | - | TRBJ2-1 | TRBV6-5 | CASSTDYSNEQFF | TGTGCCAGCAGTACGGACTACTCGAATGAGCAGTTCTTC
TRBD1 | few | TRBJ1-4 | TRBV25-1 | CASSRTGEGNGWKLFF | TGTGCCAGCAGTCGGACAGGGGAGGGCAACGGGTGGAAACTGTTTTTT
TRBD1 | - | TRBJ2-7 | TRBV5-6 | CASSPLGQGPYEQYF | TGTGCCAGCAGTCCCTTGGGACAGGGCCCCTACGAGCAGTACTTC
TRBD1 | - | TRBJ1-4 | TRBV4-1 | CASSPGQFNEKLFF | TGCGCCAGCAGCCCGGGACAGTTTAATGAAAAACTGTTTTTT
- | - | TRBJ1-2 | TRBV15 | CATSLGLNYGYTF | TGTGCCACCAGCTTGGGACTGAACTATGGCTACACCTTC
- | - | TRBJ1-2 | TRBV15 | CATRKSAETNYGYTF | TGTGCCACCAGAAAAAGCGCGGAAACTAACTATGGCTACACCTTC
TRBD1 | - | TRBJ1-4 | TRBV19 | CASSSGQGNEKLFF | TGTGCCAGTAGTTCGGGACAGGGGAATGAAAAACTGTTTTTT
- | - | TRBJ1-5 | TRBV28 | CASTGVRGQPQHF | TGTGCCAGCACAGGGGTTCGGGGTCAGCCCCAGCATTTT
- | - | TRBJ1-1 | TRBV19 | CASSPTGLTEAFF | TGTGCCAGTAGTCCCACAGGGCTCACTGAAGCTTTCTTT
TRBD2 | - | TRBJ2-7 | TRBV27 | CASSPNGLARTYEQYF | TGTGCCAGCAGTCCCAACGGACTAGCGCGTACCTACGAGCAGTACTTC
- | - | TRBJ2-2 | TRBV19 | CASSMVKGFRPGELFF | TGTGCCAGTAGTATGGTTAAGGGGTTCCGGCCCGGGGAGCTGTTTTTT
- | - | TRBJ2-3 | TRBV5-8 | CASSGGERSTDTQYF | TGTGCCAGCAGCGGGGGCGAGCGTAGCACAGATACGCAGTATTTT
TRBD2 | - | TRBJ2-3 | TRBV9 | CASSAPSGPSTDTQYF | TGTGCCAGCAGCGCCCCTAGCGGTCCGAGCACAGATACGCAGTATTTT
TRBD2 | - | TRBJ2-1 | TRBV3-1/TRBV3-2 | CASSQDPILAGVEQFF | TGTGCCAGCAGCCAAGATCCGATCCTAGCGGGAGTTGAGCAGTTCTTC
- | - | TRBJ2-2 | TRBV19 | CASSIGTVKNTGELFF | TGTGCCAGTAGTATAGGGACAGTAAAGAACACCGGGGAGCTGTTTTTT
TRBD1 | - | TRBJ2-7 | TRBV7-9 | CASSANPGQYYEQYF | TGTGCCAGCAGCGCAAATCCGGGACAGTATTACGAGCAGTACTTC